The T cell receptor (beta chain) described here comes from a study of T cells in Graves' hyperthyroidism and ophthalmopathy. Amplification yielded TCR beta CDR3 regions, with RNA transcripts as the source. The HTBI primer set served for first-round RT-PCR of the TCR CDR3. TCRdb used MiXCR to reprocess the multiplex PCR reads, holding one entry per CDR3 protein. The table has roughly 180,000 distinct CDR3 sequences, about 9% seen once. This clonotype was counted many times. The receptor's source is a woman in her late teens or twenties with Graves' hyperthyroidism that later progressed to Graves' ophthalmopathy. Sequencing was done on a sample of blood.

The CDR3, as DNA: TGTGCCAGCAGTCGGACAGGGATTAATCAGCCCCAGCATTTT. This translates into CASSRTGINQPQHF. This sequence joins TRBV12-3 or TRBV12-4 and TRBJ1-5; 8 nucleotides match TRBD1. The CDR3 loop spans 14 amino acids. V lost 5 bases and J lost 4; bases outside the gene matches: 4.